This passage covers 31 T cell receptor beta chains from one sample sequenced in a study of regulatory T cells in long-lasting Graves disease. Arm-PCR of CDR3 regions and iRepertoire HTBI primers were the basis on which TCR beta libraries were built. TCRdb redid the calling of the multiplex PCR reads with MiXCR, one entry per CDR3 protein. The table records under 500,000 distinct CDR3 sequences, about 15% of them present only once. As to time point: newly diagnosed GD, antithyroid drugs for less than 3 months. From PBMCs, RNA was extracted and then used to make the TCR library. These data were also filed under a second study, of T cells in Graves' hyperthyroidism and ophthalmopathy.

The material was peripheral blood mononuclear cells (PBMCs), obtained at new diagnosis, from a patient treated with antithyroid drugs. Receptors were obtained from a woman aged 25 to 39 with Graves disease.

This clonotype was seen a handful of times. The rearrangement links TRBV28 to TRBJ2-2, with D tentatively TRBD2 (6 bases). This CDR3 is built from 16 residues. Trimming removed 6 bases from V and 7 bases from J, with 21 bases in between. Germline V lookup: CDR1 MDHEN, CDR2 SYDVKM. The CDR3 DNA reads TGTGCCAGCAGCTCTCCCGCGGGAAACGATGGCGGGGAGCTGTTTTTT. Amino acid sequence: CASSSPAGNDGGELFF.

This clonotype was recorded at least ten times. The V gene is TRBV11-3, the J gene TRBJ1-2; no firm D call. Trimming took 0 bases from V and 7 from J, leaving 6 bases between them. From germline, CDR1 is SGHNT and CDR2 YENEEA. This CDR3 region has 12 residues. CDR3 region: CASSLDGFGYTF. CDR3 in DNA: TGTGCCAGCAGCTTAGACGGGTTTGGCTACACCTTC.

This clonotype was recorded a few times. The chain links TRBV6-1 to TRBJ1-5, with TRBD1 as a possible D gene (6 bases). Germline values: CDR1 MNHNS, CDR2 SASEGT. Trimming removed 5 bases from V and 6 bases from J, with 14 bases in between. The CDR3 spans 14 residues. DNA of the CDR3: TGTGCCAGCAGTCCAGACACGGACAGTCAGCCCCAGCATTTT. Encoded protein: CASSPDTDSQPQHF.

This clonotype was counted many times. The chain carries TRBV18 and TRBJ2-3; D is uncertain. V dropped 0 bases and J dropped 3 bases, with 4 bases sitting between them. The CDR3 is 13 residues long. Germline CDR1 is KGHSH and CDR2 is LQKENI. The CDR3 coding sequence is TGTGCCAGCTCACCACCGGAAACAGATACGCAGTATTTT. Translation: CASSPPETDTQYF.

The V call is TRBV20-1, the J call TRBJ2-5, with 7 bases fitting TRBD2. CDR1 is DFQATT, CDR2 SNEGSKA, per germline (reference sequence). This CDR3 has 16 amino acids. V trimming: 0 bases; J trimming: 2 bases; junction bases outside the gene matches: 9. The CDR3 reads CSARDDAGVRQETQYF. The DNA for the CDR3 is TGCAGTGCTAGAGATGATGCGGGAGTACGGCAAGAGACCCAGTACTTC.

Ten or more counts support this clonotype. This chain connects TRBV12-3 or TRBV12-4 to TRBJ2-5; possibly TRBD2 for D (5 bases). V was pared by 3 bases and J by 1 base, with 12 bases between. The CDR3 has 15 residues. As DNA, the CDR3 is TGTGCCAGCAGTTTCCGGGAACCCTTCCAAGAGACCCAGTACTTC. Protein: CASSFREPFQETQYF.

The V gene is TRBV5-4, the J gene TRBJ2-5, with D perhaps TRBD1 (6 bases). V was shortened by 2 bases and J by 2 bases, with 10 bases between the two germline ends. Per the germline V gene, CDR1 is SGHNT and CDR2 is YYREEE (reference sequence). The CDR3 totals 14 residues. This CDR3 reads CASSLRTEQETQYF. In DNA, the CDR3 is TGTGCCAGCAGCTTAAGGACAGAACAAGAGACCCAGTACTTC.

This clonotype was picked up one time. The V and J genes are TRBV6-1 and TRBJ2-2; 8 bases align to TRBD2. This CDR3 spans 16 amino acids. The V segment lost 6 bases and the J segment 4 bases; nucleotides outside the gene matches: 10. Per the germline V gene, CDR1 is MNHNS and CDR2 is SASEGT. The CDR3 region is CASSWTSPRTTGELFF. DNA for the CDR3: TGTGCCAGCAGCTGGACTAGCCCACGAACCACCGGGGAGCTGTTTTTT.

This chain joins TRBV20-1 and TRBJ1-2, with TRBD1 matching over 7 bases. The CDR3 contains 16 residues. J gave up 8 bases and V 0 bases, and 15 bases lay outside the gene matches. The germline V gene has CDR1 DFQATT and CDR2 SNEGSKA (reference sequence). CDR3 DNA sequence: TGCAGTGCTAGAGATCCGGTTCGAAGAACAGGGGAAGGCTACACCTTC. Amino acids: CSARDPVRRTGEGYTF.

V is TRBV28 and J is TRBJ1-3; 9 nucleotides align to TRBD1. Germline CDR1 is MDHEN and CDR2 is SYDVKM. The CDR3 runs 20 residues. Unmatched junction bases numbered 20, after V lost 4 bases and J lost 4 bases. The chain's CDR3 is CASSWPPGQGAAKSGNTIYF. In nucleotides, the CDR3 is TGTGCCAGCAGTTGGCCCCCGGGACAGGGAGCGGCTAAGTCGGGAAACACCATATATTTT.

Comment on this clonotype: This CDR3 fails to terminate in the conserved phenylalanine or tryptophan, so it likely reflects a read error. The limits of the CDR3 on the DNA are not certain, so only TCRdb's listed CDR3 is given. The chain recombines TRBV27 with TRBJ2-7. Germline V lookup: CDR1 MNHEY, CDR2 SMNVEV (reference sequence). The CDR3 region is 8 residues in length, termini included. This chain's CDR3 is CASSGQQR.

This clonotype was seen repeatedly, ten times or more. The genes are TRBV12-3 or TRBV12-4 and TRBJ1-2, with a tentative D call TRBD1 (6 bases). The germline V and J ends were trimmed by 7 bases and 4 bases, with 13 bases remaining between them. CDR3 length equals 13 residues. CDR3 bases: TGTGCCAGCACCCAAGGGGGGATCTATGGCTACACCTTC. It specifies CASTQGGIYGYTF.

The V gene is TRBV7-9, the J gene TRBJ2-7, with a weak D call TRBD2 (6 bases). Trimming removed 5 bases from V and 0 bases from J, with 14 bases in between. The CDR3 runs 15 residues. Germline lookup yields CDR1 SEHNR and CDR2 FQNEAQ (reference sequence). CDR3 in DNA: TGTGCCAGCAGCCAAGTCGGGGGACCCTCCTACGAGCAGTACTTC. Protein sequence: CASSQVGGPSYEQYF.

This clonotype was found many times. The chain uses TRBV28 and TRBJ2-5, with 7 bases fitting TRBD1. V dropped 1 base and J dropped 4; count of bases not matched to a gene: 3. The germline V gene has CDR1 MDHEN and CDR2 SYDVKM. This CDR3 comprises 14 residues. The CDR3, as DNA: TGTGCCAGCAGTTTATTGGACAGGCGAGAGACCCAGTACTTC. Residues: CASSLLDRRETQYF. Complete variable domain (other parts from reference TRBV28 and TRBJ2-5): DVKVTQSSRYLVKRTGEKVFLECVQDMDHENMFWYRQDPGLGLRLIYFSYDVKMKEKGDIPEGYSVSREKKERFSLILESASTNQTSMYLCASSLLDRRETQYFGPGTRLLVL.

This chain links TRBV9 with TRBJ1-2; D call uncertain. Germline CDR1 reads SGDLS; CDR2 reads YYNGEE. The CDR3 covers 14 residues. V was trimmed by 4 bases and J by 4 bases, leaving 14 bases between them. For the CDR3, the DNA is TGTGCCAGCAGCCCTTTGGGAGGAAGCTATGGCTACACCTTC. This sequence encodes CASSPLGGSYGYTF.

This clonotype was seen many times. The V gene is TRBV12-3 or TRBV12-4, the J gene TRBJ1-4, with TRBD1 identical over 7 bases. This CDR3 contains 14 residues. The J segment lost 5 bases and the V segment lost 6 bases, leaving 6 bases of the junction unmatched. The CDR3 spells CASSRDSGNEKLFF. The CDR3 nucleotides are TGTGCCAGCAGCCGGGACAGCGGGAATGAAAAACTGTTTTTT.

There are many counts of this clonotype. This chain joins TRBV30 and TRBJ1-1; D ambiguous. This CDR3 comprises 14 residues. Trimming removed 0 bases from V and 7 bases from J, with 15 bases in between. CDR1 and CDR2 from the germline V gene are GTSNPN and SVGIG (reference sequence). The CDR3 protein is CAWSVRGEAIEAFF. CDR3 nucleotide sequence: TGTGCCTGGAGTGTACGGGGAGAGGCGATTGAAGCTTTCTTT.

This clonotype was counted a few times. The chain links TRBV9 to TRBJ2-1; D perhaps matches TRBD2 (6 bases). With 0 bases removed from V and 2 bases from J, the gap between germline ends came to 12 bases. There are 16 residues in the CDR3. CDR1 is SGDLS and CDR2 is YYNGEE in the germline V gene. The CDR3 region has the DNA TGTGCCAGCAGCGTAGGGGACGGCGGGGCCTACAATGAGCAGTTCTTC. It specifies CASSVGDGGAYNEQFF.

The V and J genes are TRBV5-1 and TRBJ2-1, with TRBD2 matching 9 bases. In germline, CDR1 is SGHRS, CDR2 YFSETQ. The CDR3 sequence is 17 residues long. Trimming removed 0 bases from V and 4 bases from J; junction bases left unmatched: 8. This CDR3 reads CASSLVFAGGRYNEQFF. In DNA, the CDR3 is TGCGCCAGCAGCTTGGTTTTTGCGGGAGGGCGTTACAATGAGCAGTTCTTC.

The rearrangement links TRBV7-9 to TRBJ1-2; perhaps TRBD1 as D (5 bases). Trimming removed 5 bases at V and 4 bases at J, with 11 bases between. Germline-derived CDR1 and CDR2 are SEHNR and FQNEAQ (reference sequence). The CDR3 is 13 residues long. CDR3 nucleotides: TGTGCCAGCAGCCCGGGACTGGTCTATGGCTACACCTTC. Residues: CASSPGLVYGYTF. Based on the CDR3 plus reference TRBV7-9 and TRBJ1-2, the full variable domain is DTGVSQNPRHKITKRGQNVTFRCDPISEHNRLYWYRQTLGQGPEFLTYFQNEAQLEKSRLLSDRFSAERPKGSFSTLEIQRTEQGDSAMYLCASSPGLVYGYTFGSGTRLTVV.

About this clonotype: Being one base from a much bigger clone, this may be a read error. The rearrangement uses TRBV29-1 and TRBJ1-1; D gene unclear. The CDR3 contains 12 residues. Germline assignment: CDR1 SQVTM and CDR2 ANQGSEA. V lost 6 bases and J lost 3, with 11 bases in between. The CDR3 is CSVIRVDTEAFF. For the CDR3, the DNA is TGCAGCGTCATTAGGGTGGACACTGAAGCTTTCTTT.

This clonotype was found many times. The chain combines TRBV6-5 with TRBJ2-2; D remains ambiguous. Germline V gives CDR1 MNHEY, CDR2 SVGAGI. The CDR3 sequence is 16 residues long. The V end was cut by 0 bases, the J end by 3 bases, with 11 bases between. The CDR3 DNA follows: TGTGCCAGCAGTTACTCGTTTAGGGCGGACACCGGGGAGCTGTTTTTT. Protein: CASSYSFRADTGELFF.

The table lists this clonotype with many counts. The rearrangement uses TRBV6-1 and TRBJ2-1; D is ambiguous. The CDR3 has 15 residues. Germline V gives CDR1 MNHNS, CDR2 SASEGT. The V gene lost 5 bases and the J gene lost 3 bases, with 14 bases spanning the gap. The CDR3: CASSIDPAHYNEQFF. CDR3 DNA sequence: TGTGCCAGCAGTATAGATCCCGCACACTACAATGAGCAGTTCTTC.

This clonotype came up many times. V and J are TRBV20-1 and TRBJ2-5; 7 bases agree with TRBD1. V shed 4 bases, J shed 5 bases, and the junction held 4 bases outside the gene matches. This CDR3 region has 12 residues. Germline-derived CDR1 and CDR2 are DFQATT and SNEGSKA (reference sequence). The CDR3 sequence: CSANRGTETQYF. CDR3 DNA sequence: TGCAGTGCTAACAGGGGCACGGAGACCCAGTACTTC.

This clonotype came up many times. The junction shows a germline mismatch at one end, possibly a read error. The chain carries TRBV6-1 and TRBJ1-1, with D unclear. The CDR3 spans 14 residues. In germline, CDR1 is MNHNS, CDR2 SASEGT. DNA for the CDR3: TGTGCCAGCAGGGAAGGCCAATGGGACACTGAAGCTTTCTTT. Translating it yields CASREGQWDTEAFF.

The table lists this clonotype with many counts. This rearrangement joins TRBV2 to TRBJ1-5; D remains unclear. Germline V gives CDR1 SNHLY, CDR2 FYNNEI. With 8 bases removed from V and 7 bases from J, the gap between germline ends came to 18 bases. The CDR3 is 14 amino acids. The CDR3 DNA is TGTGCCAGCGGTAATCTCAGGTCCGACCAGCCCCAGCATTTT. It yields the protein CASGNLRSDQPQHF.

Only a few counts were recorded for this clonotype. V gene TRBV7-9 combines with J gene TRBJ2-5; tentatively, D is TRBD1 (5 bases). This CDR3 contains 14 residues. Trimming shortened V by 6 bases and J by 5 bases, and 16 bases separated the two germline ends. Germline-derived CDR1 and CDR2 are SEHNR and FQNEAQ (reference sequence). The CDR3 DNA reads as TGTGCCAGCAGTCCAATCGCAGGGCGGGAGACCCAGTACTTC. Translated, it gives CASSPIAGRETQYF.

This clonotype was seen at least ten times. This chain links TRBV6-1 with TRBJ1-1; D unresolved. Trimming cost V 6 bases and J 3 bases, with 8 bases left between them. The CDR3 loop spans 12 amino acids. Germline CDR1 and CDR2: MNHNS and SASEGT. DNA for the CDR3: TGTGCCAGCAGCTCGTTGGACACTGAAGCTTTCTTT. Translated: CASSSLDTEAFF.

The chain links TRBV4-1 to TRBJ1-5; a possible D gene is TRBD1 (6 bases). This CDR3 is 17 amino acids long. V dropped 1 base and J dropped 8 bases, with 21 bases sitting between them. CDR1 and CDR2 from the germline V gene are MGHRA and YSYEKL. CDR3 sequence (DNA): TGCGCCAGCAGCCAAGGCCGACAGGCGGGAAACGGGAAGCCCCAGCATTTT. Protein product: CASSQGRQAGNGKPQHF.

The chain's CDR3 is CASSPRGGTGKAFFPYEQYF. The CDR3 nucleotides are TGTGCCAGCAGCCCACGGGGGGGGACAGGGAAAGCTTTTTTCCCTTACGAGCAGTACTTC. This sequence joins TRBV7-9 and TRBJ2-7, with D perhaps TRBD1 (9 bases). The V and J ends lost 5 bases and 4 bases respectively, with 33 bases between them. The CDR3 loop spans 20 amino acids. CDR1 and CDR2 (germline): SEHNR, FQNEAQ (reference sequence).

The table lists this clonotype with many counts. The chain carries TRBV11-2 and TRBJ2-1, with 11 bases identical to TRBD1. CDR3 length: 20 residues. The V and J ends lost 7 bases and 10 bases, in that order; junction bases with no gene match: 27. In germline, CDR1 is SGHAT, CDR2 FQNNGV. The CDR3 DNA sequence: TGTGCCAGCACCGACGAGGGCGGGGACAGGGGGAGACTAGCTGCACGAGAGCAGTTCTTC. Its protein is CASTDEGGDRGRLAAREQFF.